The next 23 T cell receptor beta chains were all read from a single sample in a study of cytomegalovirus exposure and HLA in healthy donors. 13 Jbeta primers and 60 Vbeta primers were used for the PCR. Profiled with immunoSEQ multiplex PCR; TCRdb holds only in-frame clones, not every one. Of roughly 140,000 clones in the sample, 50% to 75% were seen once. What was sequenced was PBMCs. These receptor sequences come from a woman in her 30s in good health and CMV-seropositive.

CDR3 amino acids: CASSALRDYTGELFF. The CDR3 nucleotides read TGTGCCAGCAGCGCCCTCAGGGATTACACCGGGGAGCTGTTTTTT. This chain links TRBV9 with TRBJ2-2; perhaps TRBD1 as D (5 bases). The V gene lost 3 bases and the J gene lost 3 bases, with 12 bases spanning the gap. Germline CDR1 SGDLS, CDR2 YYNGEE. The CDR3 spans 15 residues.

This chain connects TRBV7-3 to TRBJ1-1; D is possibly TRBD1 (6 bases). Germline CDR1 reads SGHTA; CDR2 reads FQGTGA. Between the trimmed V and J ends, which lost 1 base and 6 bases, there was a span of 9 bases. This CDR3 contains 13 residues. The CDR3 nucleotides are TGTGCCAGCAGCTTAAGTTCAGGGGCTGAAGCTTTCTTT. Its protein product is CASSLSSGAEAFF.

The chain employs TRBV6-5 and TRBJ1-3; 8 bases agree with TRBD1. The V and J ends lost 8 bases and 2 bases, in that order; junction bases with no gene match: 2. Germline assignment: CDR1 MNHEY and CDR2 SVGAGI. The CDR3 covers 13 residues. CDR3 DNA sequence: TGTGCCAGCCAGGGGGCAACTGGAAACACCATATATTTT. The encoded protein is CASQGATGNTIYF.

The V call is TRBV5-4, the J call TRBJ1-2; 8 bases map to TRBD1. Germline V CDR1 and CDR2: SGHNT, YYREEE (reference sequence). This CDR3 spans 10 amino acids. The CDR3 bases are TGTGCTACAGGGGGCTATGGCTACACCTTC. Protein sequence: CATGGYGYTF.

The CDR3 loop reads CASRSGVYEQYF. CDR3 sequence (DNA): TGCGCCAGCAGATCAGGGGTCTACGAGCAGTACTTC. The genes are TRBV10-2 and TRBJ2-7; the D gene is possibly TRBD1 (6 bases). The CDR3 runs 12 residues. Germline V CDR1 and CDR2: WSHSY, SAAADI. V lost 6 bases and J lost 3, with 9 bases in between.

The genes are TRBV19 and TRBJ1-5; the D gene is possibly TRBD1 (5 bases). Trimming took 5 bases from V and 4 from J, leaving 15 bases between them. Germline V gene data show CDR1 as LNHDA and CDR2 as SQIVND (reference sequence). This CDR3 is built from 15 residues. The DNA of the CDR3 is TGTGCCAGTAGTTACGCGGGGGATCGGAATCAGCCCCAGCATTTT. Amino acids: CASSYAGDRNQPQHF.

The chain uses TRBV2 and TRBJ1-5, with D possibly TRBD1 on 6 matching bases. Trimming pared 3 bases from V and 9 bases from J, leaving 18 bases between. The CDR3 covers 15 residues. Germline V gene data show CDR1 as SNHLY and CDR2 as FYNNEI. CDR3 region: CASSDSTGGDRPQHF. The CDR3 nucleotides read TGTGCCAGCAGTGACTCGACAGGAGGAGATAGGCCCCAGCATTTT. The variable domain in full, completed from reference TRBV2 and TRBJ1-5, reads EPEVTQTPSHQVTQMGQEVILRCVPISNHLYFYWYRQILGQKVEFLVSFYNNEISEKSEIFDDQFSVERPDGSNFTLKIRSTKLEDSAMYFCASSDSTGGDRPQHFGDGTRLSIL.

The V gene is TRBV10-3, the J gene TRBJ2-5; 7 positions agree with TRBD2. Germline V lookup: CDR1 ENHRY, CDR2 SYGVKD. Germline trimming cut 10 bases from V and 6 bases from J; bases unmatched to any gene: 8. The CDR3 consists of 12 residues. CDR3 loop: CATLGGGKTQYF. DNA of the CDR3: TGTGCCACCCTGGGCGGGGGAAAGACCCAGTACTTC.

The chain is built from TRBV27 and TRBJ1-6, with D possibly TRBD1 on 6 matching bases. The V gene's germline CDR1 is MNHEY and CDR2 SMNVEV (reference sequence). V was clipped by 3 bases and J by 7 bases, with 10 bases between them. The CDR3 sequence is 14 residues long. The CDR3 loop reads CASSLTRGNSPLHF. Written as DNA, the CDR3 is TGTGCCAGCAGTTTGACCAGGGGCAATTCACCCCTCCACTTT.

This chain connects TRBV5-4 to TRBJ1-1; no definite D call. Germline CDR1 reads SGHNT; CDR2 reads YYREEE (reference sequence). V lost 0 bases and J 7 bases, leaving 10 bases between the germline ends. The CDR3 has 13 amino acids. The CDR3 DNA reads TGTGCCAGCAGCTTGGCCGGTACTATTGAAGCTTTCTTT. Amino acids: CASSLAGTIEAFF. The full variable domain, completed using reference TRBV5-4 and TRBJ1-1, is ETGVTQSPTHLIKTRGQQVTLRCSSQSGHNTVSWYQQALGQGPQFIFQYYREEENGRGNFPPRFSGLQFPNYSSELNVNALELDDSALYLCASSLAGTIEAFFGQGTRLTVV.

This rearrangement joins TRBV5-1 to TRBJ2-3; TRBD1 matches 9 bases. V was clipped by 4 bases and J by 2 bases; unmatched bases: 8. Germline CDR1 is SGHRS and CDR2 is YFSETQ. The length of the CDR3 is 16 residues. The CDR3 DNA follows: TGCGCCAGCAGCGACCCGGGACAGGGAGCCACAGATACGCAGTATTTT. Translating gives CASSDPGQGATDTQYF.

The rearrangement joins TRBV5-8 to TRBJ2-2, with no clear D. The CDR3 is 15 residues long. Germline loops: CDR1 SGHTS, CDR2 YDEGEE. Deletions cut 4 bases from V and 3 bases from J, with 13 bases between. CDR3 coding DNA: TGTGCCAGCAGCGTCCCGGGTCCTTACACCGGGGAGCTGTTTTTT. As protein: CASSVPGPYTGELFF.

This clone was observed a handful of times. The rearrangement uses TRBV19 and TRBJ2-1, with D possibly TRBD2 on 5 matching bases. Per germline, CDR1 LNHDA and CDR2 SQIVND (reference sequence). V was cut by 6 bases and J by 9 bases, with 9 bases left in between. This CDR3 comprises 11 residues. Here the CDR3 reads CASRQAAEQFF. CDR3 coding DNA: TGTGCCAGTAGACAAGCGGCTGAGCAGTTCTTC.

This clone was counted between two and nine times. Written as DNA, the CDR3 is TGTGCCAGCAAGGTACGGGATCCTCAGCCCCAGCATTTT. It yields the protein CASKVRDPQPQHF. The chain combines TRBV6-5 with TRBJ1-5, with D uncertain. This CDR3 has 13 residues. The germline V gene has CDR1 MNHEY and CDR2 SVGAGI. V lost 7 bases and J lost 6, with 13 bases in between.

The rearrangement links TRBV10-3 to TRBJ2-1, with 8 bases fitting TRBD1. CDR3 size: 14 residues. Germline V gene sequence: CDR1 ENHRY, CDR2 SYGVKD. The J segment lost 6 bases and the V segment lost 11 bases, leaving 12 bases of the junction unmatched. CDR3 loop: CAASTGAQVNEQFF. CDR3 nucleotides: TGTGCCGCATCGACAGGGGCCCAGGTCAATGAGCAGTTCTTC.

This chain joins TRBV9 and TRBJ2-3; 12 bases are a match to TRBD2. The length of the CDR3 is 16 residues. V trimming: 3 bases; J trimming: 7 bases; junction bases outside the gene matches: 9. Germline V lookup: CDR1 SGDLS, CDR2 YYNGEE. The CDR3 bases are TGTGCCAGCAGCGGAACTAGCGGGGGGTACGGGAATACGCAGTATTTT. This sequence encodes CASSGTSGGYGNTQYF.

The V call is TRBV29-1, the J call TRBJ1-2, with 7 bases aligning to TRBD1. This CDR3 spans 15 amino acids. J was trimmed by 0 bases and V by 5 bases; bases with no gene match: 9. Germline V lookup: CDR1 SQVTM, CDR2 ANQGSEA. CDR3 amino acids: CSVPDRDVANYGYTF. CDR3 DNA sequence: TGCAGCGTTCCAGACAGGGACGTAGCTAACTATGGCTACACCTTC.

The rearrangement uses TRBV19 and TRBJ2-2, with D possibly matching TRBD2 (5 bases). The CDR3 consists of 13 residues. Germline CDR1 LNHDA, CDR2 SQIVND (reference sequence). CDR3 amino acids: CLGVVTNTGELFF. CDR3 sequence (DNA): TGTCTCGGGGTAGTCACCAACACCGGGGAGCTGTTTTTT.

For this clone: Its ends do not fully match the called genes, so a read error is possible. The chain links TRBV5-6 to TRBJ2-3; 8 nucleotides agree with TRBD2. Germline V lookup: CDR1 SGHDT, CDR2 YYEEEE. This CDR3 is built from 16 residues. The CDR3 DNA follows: TGTGCCAGCAGCTTGTTGACTAGCGTGAGTGCAGATATGCAGTATTTT. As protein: CASSLLTSVSADMQYF.

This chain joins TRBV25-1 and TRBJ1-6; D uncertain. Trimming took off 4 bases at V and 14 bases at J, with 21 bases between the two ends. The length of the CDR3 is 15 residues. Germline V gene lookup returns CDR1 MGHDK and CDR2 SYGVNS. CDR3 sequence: CASSGLVGGSRTLHF. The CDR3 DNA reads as TGTGCCAGCAGTGGCTTGGTGGGAGGGAGTCGGACCCTCCACTTT.

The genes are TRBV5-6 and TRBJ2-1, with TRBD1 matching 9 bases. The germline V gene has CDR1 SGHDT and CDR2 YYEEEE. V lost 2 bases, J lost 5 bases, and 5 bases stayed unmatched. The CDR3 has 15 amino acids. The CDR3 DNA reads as TGTGCCAGCAGCTTCGGGACAGGGCACCACAATGAGCAGTTCTTC. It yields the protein CASSFGTGHHNEQFF.

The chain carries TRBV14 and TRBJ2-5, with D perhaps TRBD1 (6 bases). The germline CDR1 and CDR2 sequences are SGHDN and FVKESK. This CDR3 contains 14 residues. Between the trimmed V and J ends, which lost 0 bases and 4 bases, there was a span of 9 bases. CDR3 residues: CASSQDARGETQYF. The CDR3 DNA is TGTGCCAGCAGCCAAGATGCCAGGGGAGAGACCCAGTACTTC.

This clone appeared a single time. This CDR3 is CSVTIRDIGYGYTF. The CDR3 DNA reads as TGCAGCGTTACAATCAGGGACATCGGATATGGCTACACCTTC. The chain combines TRBV29-1 with TRBJ1-2; tentatively, D is TRBD1 (6 bases). Germline assignment: CDR1 SQVTM and CDR2 ANQGSEA. V lost 5 bases and J 5 bases, leaving 18 bases between the germline ends. The length of the CDR3 is 14 residues.